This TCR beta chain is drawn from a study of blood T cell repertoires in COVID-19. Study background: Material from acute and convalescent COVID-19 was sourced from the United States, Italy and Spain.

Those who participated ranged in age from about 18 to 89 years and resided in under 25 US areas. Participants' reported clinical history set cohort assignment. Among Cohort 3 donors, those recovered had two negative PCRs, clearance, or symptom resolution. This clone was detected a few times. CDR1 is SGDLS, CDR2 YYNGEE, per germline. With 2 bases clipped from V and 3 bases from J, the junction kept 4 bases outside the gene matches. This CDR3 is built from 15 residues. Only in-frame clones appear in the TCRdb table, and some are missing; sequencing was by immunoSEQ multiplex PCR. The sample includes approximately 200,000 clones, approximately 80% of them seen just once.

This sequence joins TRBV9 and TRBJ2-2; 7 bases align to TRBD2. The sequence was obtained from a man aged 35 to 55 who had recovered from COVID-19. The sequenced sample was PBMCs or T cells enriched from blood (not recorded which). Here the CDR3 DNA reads TGTGCCAGCAGCGTGAGCGGGACCGACACCGGGGAGCTGTTTTTT. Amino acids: CASSVSGTDTGELFF. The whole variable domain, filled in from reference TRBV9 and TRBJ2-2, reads DSGVTQTPKHLITATGQRVTLRCSPRSGDLSVYWYQQSLDQGLQFLIQYYNGEERAKGNILERFSAQQFPDLHSELNLSSLELGDSALYFCASSVSGTDTGELFFGEGSRLTVL.